This is a list of T cell receptor beta chains from one sample in a study of long-term antiretroviral therapy in people with HIV. This table comes from immunoSEQ multiplex PCR, and its TCRdb copy is limited to in-frame clones, with some not included. The sample consists of 20,000 to 25,000 clones, roughly 87% of them appearing once. Material: unsorted PBMCs, obtained 0.3 years after starting antiretroviral therapy. Source of these receptors: a man in his fifties or sixties with HIV. Both conserved end residues are part of each CDR3. D genes are given only for firm matches. The size field is filled for only some rows; it gives once, few, many or a size class.

>NA|TRBV5-4|few|TRBJ1-2
CASSLEQVANYGYTF
TGTGCCAGCAGCTTGGAGCAAGTAGCTAACTATGGCTACACCTTC
>TRBD2|TRBV5-1|NA|TRBJ2-3
CASSLGLAGASTDTQYF
TGCGCCAGCAGCTTGGGACTAGCGGGAGCTAGCACAGATACGCAGTATTTT
>NA|TRBV4-3|NA|TRBJ2-7
CASSQDYRVYYEQYF
TGCGCCAGCAGCCAAGATTACAGGGTTTACTACGAGCAGTACTTC
>NA|TRBV5-5|NA|TRBJ2-1
CASSLALEGALRNEQFF
TGTGCCAGCAGCTTGGCTTTGGAGGGGGCGCTTCGCAATGAGCAGTTCTTC
>NA|TRBV28|NA|TRBJ2-3
CASRTQDTQYF
TGTGCCAGCAGAACCCAAGATACGCAGTATTTT
>NA|TRBV28|NA|TRBJ1-2
CASRQAVGYTF
TGTGCCAGCAGACAGGCGGTTGGCTACACCTTC
>NA|TRBV7-3|NA|TRBJ2-5
CASSLTPGETQYF
TGTGCCAGCAGCTTAACCCCTGGGGAGACCCAGTACTTC
>NA|TRBV7-9|NA|TRBJ2-7
CASSLSYEQYF
TGTGCCAGCAGCTTATCCTACGAGCAGTACTTC
>NA|TRBV10-2|NA|TRBJ2-3
CASRNRTTDTQYF
TGCGCCAGCAGGAATAGGACAACAGATACGCAGTATTTT
>TRBD1|TRBV5-1|NA|TRBJ1-5
CASSETGGSQPQHF
TGCGCCAGCAGCGAGACAGGGGGCAGTCAGCCCCAGCATTTT
>TRBD1|TRBV6-6|once|TRBJ2-2
CASSWDSNTGELFF
TGTGCCAGCAGCTGGGACAGCAACACCGGGGAGCTGTTTTTT
>NA|TRBV19|few|TRBJ1-2
CASSIAGASGYTF
TGTGCCAGTAGTATAGCGGGGGCGAGTGGCTACACCTTC
>NA|TRBV4-3|NA|TRBJ2-7
CASSQSTGESYEQYF
TGCGCCAGCAGCCAAAGTACCGGAGAGTCCTACGAGCAGTACTTC
>TRBD1|TRBV7-9|NA|TRBJ2-2
CASSLVQGATGELFF
TGTGCCAGCAGCTTAGTTCAGGGGGCCACCGGGGAGCTGTTTTTT
>TRBD1|TRBV5-1|once|TRBJ2-5
CASIRQGAKTQYF
TGCGCCAGCATCAGACAGGGGGCGAAGACCCAGTACTTC
>TRBD2|TRBV15|NA|TRBJ2-2
CATSRVPRLAGDPGELFF
TGTGCCACCAGCAGAGTGCCCCGACTAGCGGGAGATCCAGGGGAGCTGTTTTTT
>NA|TRBV7-2|NA|TRBJ1-4
CASSLATNEKLFF
TGTGCCAGCAGCTTGGCCACTAATGAAAAACTGTTTTTT
>NA|TRBV4-3|NA|TRBJ2-1
CASSQGAPGEQFF
TGCGCCAGCAGCCAAGGGGCGCCGGGTGAGCAGTTCTTC
>NA|TRBV5-6|once|TRBJ1-5
CASSLWGYSNQPQHF
TGTGCCAGCAGCTTGTGGGGCTATAGCAATCAGCCCCAGCATTTT
>NA|TRBV28|NA|TRBJ2-1
CASSPDKSGAYNEQFF
TGTGCCAGCAGTCCCGATAAGAGCGGAGCCTACAATGAGCAGTTCTTC
>NA|TRBV19|NA|TRBJ1-1
CASSIDSTGGGTEAFF
TGTGCCAGTAGTATAGACAGCACTGGCGGAGGGACTGAAGCTTTCTTT
>NA|TRBV29-1|NA|TRBJ2-3
CSVAHLSITPDTQYF
TGCAGCGTTGCTCATTTGTCCATCACCCCAGATACGCAGTATTTT